This T cell receptor beta chain is drawn from a study of response to subunit inactivated influenza vaccine. Broader study findings: Authors suggested each seasonal flu vaccination may recruit only limited numbers of new T cells.

About this clonotype: As yet, its antigen is unknown.

V lost 3 bases and J lost 0, with 15 bases in between. Germline V gives CDR1 SQVTM, CDR2 ANQGSEA. This CDR3 has 16 amino acids. From the RT-PCR reads, TCRdb called clonotypes with MiXCR, one entry per CDR3 protein. The profile shows 800,000 to 1,000,000 distinct CDR3 sequences, about 20% of them singletons. Sequences were derived from PBMCs from blood, sampled more than 4 days after vaccination. The chain combines TRBV29-1 with TRBJ2-1; D uncertain. The clonotype was recovered from a man aged 50-60 years who received an inactivated influenza vaccine. The CDR3 nucleotides are TGCAGCGTTGATAAGGGTCTTTCCCGCTCCTACAATGAGCAGTTCTTC. Translating it yields CSVDKGLSRSYNEQFF.